The 15 T cell receptor beta chains listed next were all sequenced from one sample in a study of cytomegalovirus exposure and HLA in healthy donors. PCR amplification relied on 60 Vbeta primers (plus 13 Jbeta primers). This table comes from immunoSEQ multiplex PCR, and its TCRdb copy is limited to in-frame clones, with some not included. The sample yields about 160,000 clones, 60% to 85% seen once. Material: PBMCs. The receptors were sampled from a woman aged 45 to 65 in good health and CMV-seropositive.

V is TRBV27 and J is TRBJ1-2, with D hard to call. The CDR3 is 17 residues long. In germline, CDR1 is MNHEY, CDR2 SMNVEV (reference sequence). The germline V and J ends were trimmed by 0 bases and 4 bases, with 18 bases remaining between them. Here the CDR3 reads CASSLSSLFGQTYGYTF. CDR3 DNA: TGTGCCAGCAGTTTATCGAGTCTTTTTGGGCAGACCTATGGCTACACCTTC.

This sequence joins TRBV5-6 and TRBJ1-2, with TRBD1 matching 8 bases. This CDR3 is built from 16 residues. CDR1 is SGHDT and CDR2 is YYEEEE in the germline V gene. The V gene end was trimmed by 9 bases and the J gene end by 7 bases; junction bases not matched to a gene: 20. The CDR3: CAIPIRGLGQRGGYTF. The DNA of the CDR3 is TGTGCCATCCCCATCAGGGGGCTAGGGCAAAGGGGTGGCTACACCTTC.

This clone appeared a single time. This chain joins TRBV21-1 and TRBJ1-2. TRBV21-1 is noted as a pseudogene. The CDR3 sequence is 15 residues long. This chain's CDR3 is CASSSPGTRRGGYTF. CDR3 coding DNA: TGTGCCAGCAGCTCTCCCGGGACCCGGAGGGGTGGCTACACCTTC.

The DNA of the CDR3 is TGTGCCAGCAGCTTGGGGACAGGGAACACCGGGGAGCTGTTTTTT. Amino acid sequence: CASSLGTGNTGELFF. The rearrangement links TRBV5-8 to TRBJ2-2; 7 positions agree with TRBD1. There are 15 residues in the CDR3. J gave up 1 base and V 0 bases, and 0 bases lay outside the gene matches. Germline CDR1 reads SGHTS; CDR2 reads YDEGEE.

The chain combines TRBV5-4 with TRBJ1-3; TRBD1 aligns across 11 bases. Germline V CDR1 and CDR2: SGHNT, YYREEE (reference sequence). This CDR3 is built from 15 residues. V lost 4 bases to trimming and J lost 2 bases; unmatched junction nucleotides: 2. CDR3 nucleotide sequence: TGTGCCAGCAGCGGGGGACAGGGGGCTGGAAACACCATATATTTT. Translating it yields CASSGGQGAGNTIYF.

This chain joins TRBV7-3 and TRBJ2-2; D not resolved. V was trimmed by 3 bases and J by 6 bases, leaving 5 bases between them. Germline V gene lookup returns CDR1 SGHTA and CDR2 FQGTGA. The CDR3 sequence is 12 residues long. CDR3 coding DNA: TGTGCCAGCAGCTTTAATGCCGGGGAGCTGTTTTTT. Translation gives CASSFNAGELFF.

This clone was counted between two and nine times. This sample also contains other DNA sequences that code for the same CDR3. The rearrangement uses TRBV7-9 and TRBJ1-2; D call uncertain. Germline values: CDR1 SEHNR, CDR2 FQNEAQ (reference sequence). V lost 1 base and J 4 bases, leaving 4 bases between the germline ends. This CDR3 has 12 residues. This CDR3 is CASSLGGYGYTF. The CDR3 DNA reads TGTGCCAGCAGCTTAGGAGGCTATGGCTACACCTTC.

The CDR3 spells CASKTLGQGGTGELFF. For the CDR3, the DNA is TGTGCCAGCAAAACTTTGGGACAGGGCGGTACCGGGGAGCTGTTTTTT. This chain uses TRBV2 with TRBJ2-2; 9 bases are a match to TRBD1. J lost 5 bases, V lost 7 bases, and 11 bases had no gene match. This CDR3 contains 16 residues. In germline, CDR1 is SNHLY, CDR2 FYNNEI.

The V and J genes are TRBV5-1 and TRBJ2-5; D remains unclear. Trimming left V 0 bases short and J 5 bases short, with 11 bases between. This CDR3 region has 14 residues. Germline V gene data show CDR1 as SGHRS and CDR2 as YFSETQ. The CDR3 DNA sequence: TGCGCCAGCAGCTTGGTTGGGTCCAGGGAGACCCAGTACTTC. This codes for CASSLVGSRETQYF.

This chain uses TRBV5-1 with TRBJ2-5; 8 bases align to TRBD2. The CDR3 consists of 15 residues. V lost 0 bases and J lost 7; bases outside the gene matches: 8. Germline CDR1 reads SGHRS; CDR2 reads YFSETQ. DNA for the CDR3: TGCGCCAGCAGCTTGGAGGGTGGACTAGCTGGGACCCAGTACTTC. Its translation is CASSLEGGLAGTQYF.

There are a few counts of this clone. The chain combines TRBV6-1 with TRBJ1-1, with 9 nucleotides matching TRBD1. V lost 2 bases and J lost 6; bases outside the gene matches: 7. The CDR3 runs 15 residues. Per germline, CDR1 MNHNS and CDR2 SASEGT. The CDR3 loop reads CASSELGTGWSEAFF. The CDR3, as DNA: TGTGCCAGCAGTGAATTGGGGACAGGGTGGTCTGAAGCTTTCTTT.

This chain links TRBV11-2 with TRBJ2-5, with D possibly TRBD2 on 6 matching bases. The germline V gene has CDR1 SGHAT and CDR2 FQNNGV. This CDR3 is built from 16 residues. Trimming pared 4 bases from V and 6 bases from J, leaving 21 bases between. This CDR3 reads CASSYTRVAREQTQYF. The CDR3 region has the DNA TGTGCCAGCAGCTATACTCGGGTCGCCCGGGAGCAGACCCAGTACTTC.

The rearrangement joins TRBV7-9 to TRBJ2-3, with D hard to call. The CDR3 loop spans 16 amino acids. Germline values: CDR1 SEHNR, CDR2 FQNEAQ (reference sequence). The germline V and J ends were trimmed by 1 base and 3 bases, with 14 bases remaining between them. DNA of the CDR3: TGTGCCAGCAGCTTAGGATTGGGCAGTCTAACAGATACGCAGTATTTT. Amino acid sequence: CASSLGLGSLTDTQYF.

The chain links TRBV2 to TRBJ1-2, with 7 nucleotides matching TRBD1. V shed 2 bases and J 7 bases; nucleotides not matched to a gene: 7. This CDR3 spans 14 amino acids. From germline, CDR1 is SNHLY and CDR2 FYNNEI. DNA of the CDR3: TGTGCCAGCAGTGAAAACGAGGGGGCAAGTGGCTACACCTTC. It specifies CASSENEGASGYTF.

The J gene is TRBJ1-2, the V gene TRBV2; tentatively, D is TRBD1 (5 bases). The CDR3 sequence is 12 residues long. V gave up 3 bases and J gave up 7 bases, with 9 bases separating them. Germline lookup yields CDR1 SNHLY and CDR2 FYNNEI. The CDR3 here is CASSDRVGGYTF. CDR3 in DNA: TGTGCCAGCAGTGACAGGGTCGGTGGCTACACCTTC. The whole variable domain, filled in from reference TRBV2 and TRBJ1-2, reads EPEVTQTPSHQVTQMGQEVILRCVPISNHLYFYWYRQILGQKVEFLVSFYNNEISEKSEIFDDQFSVERPDGSNFTLKIRSTKLEDSAMYFCASSDRVGGYTFGSGTRLTVV.